This T cell receptor beta chain emerged from a study of blood T cells in healthy people across ages. This clonotype was seen many times. This CDR3 region has 14 residues. Trimming shortened V by 3 bases and J by 4 bases, and 12 bases separated the two germline ends. CDR1 is MNHEY, CDR2 SVGAGI, per germline. Using a J-beta primer mix together with a sample-barcoded 5' primer, a second PCR was run for about 6 to 12 cycles. Tags on each cDNA molecule came from a template-switch adaptor with 12 random nucleotides. TCRdb reprocessed the 5' RACE reads via MiXCR and lists one record per CDR3 protein. The data hold around 1,700,000 distinct CDR3 sequences, with about 28% observed a single time.

The source of this sequence is a woman aged 25 to 39 in good health. Sequenced sample: blood. This chain connects TRBV6-5 to TRBJ2-5, with D uncertain. CDR3 in DNA: TGTGCCAGCAGTTATTACGGCATCGGAGAGACCCAGTACTTC. Its protein is CASSYYGIGETQYF.